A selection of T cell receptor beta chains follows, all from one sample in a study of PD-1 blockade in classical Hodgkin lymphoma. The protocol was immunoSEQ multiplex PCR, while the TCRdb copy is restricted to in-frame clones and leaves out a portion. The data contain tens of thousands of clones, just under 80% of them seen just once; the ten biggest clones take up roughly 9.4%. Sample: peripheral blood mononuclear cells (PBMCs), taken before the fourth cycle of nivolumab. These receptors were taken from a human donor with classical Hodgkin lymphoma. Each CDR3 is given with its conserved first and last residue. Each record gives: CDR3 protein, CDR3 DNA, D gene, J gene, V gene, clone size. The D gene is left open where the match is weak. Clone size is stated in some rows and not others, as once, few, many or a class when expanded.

CDR3aa: CASSRANTGSGATQYF
CDR3nt: TGTGCCAGTTCCCGGGCCAATACAGGGTCAGGGGCGACGCAGTATTTT
d_gene: NA
j_gene: TRBJ2-3
v_gene: TRBV7-2
abundance: NA

CDR3aa: CASSPRWGYEKLFF
CDR3nt: TGTGCCAGCAGCCCGCGCTGGGGTTATGAAAAACTGTTTTTT
d_gene: NA
j_gene: TRBJ1-4
v_gene: TRBV11-2
abundance: NA

CDR3aa: CATRPGQGTRTVYNEQFF
CDR3nt: TGTGCCACAAGGCCGGGACAGGGGACCCGCACTGTCTACAATGAGCAGTTCTTC
d_gene: TRBD1
j_gene: TRBJ2-1
v_gene: TRBV19
abundance: NA

CDR3aa: CASSIDTQSFF
CDR3nt: TGTGCCAGCTCAATCGACACCCAGTCTTTCTTT
d_gene: NA
j_gene: TRBJ1-1
v_gene: TRBV18
abundance: few

CDR3aa: CASSIEDQPQHF
CDR3nt: TGTGCCAGTAGTATAGAAGATCAGCCCCAGCATTTT
d_gene: NA
j_gene: TRBJ1-5
v_gene: TRBV19
abundance: NA

CDR3aa: CASSPPGQIKYGYTF
CDR3nt: TGCGCCAGCAGCCCGCCGGGACAGATTAAATATGGCTACACCTTC
d_gene: TRBD1
j_gene: TRBJ1-2
v_gene: TRBV5-1
abundance: once

CDR3aa: CASSYSGTEGQPQHF
CDR3nt: TGTGCCAGCAGTTACTCAGGGACAGAGGGTCAGCCCCAGCATTTT
d_gene: TRBD1
j_gene: TRBJ1-5
v_gene: TRBV6-6
abundance: NA

CDR3aa: CASSQEAGGPYGYTF
CDR3nt: TGCGCCAGCAGCCAAGAGGCAGGGGGGCCATATGGCTACACCTTC
d_gene: TRBD1
j_gene: TRBJ1-2
v_gene: TRBV4-1
abundance: NA

CDR3aa: CASGGGWDTQYF
CDR3nt: TGTGCCAGCGGGGGAGGGTGGGATACGCAGTATTTT
d_gene: TRBD2
j_gene: TRBJ2-3
v_gene: TRBV5-6
abundance: NA

CDR3aa: CASSLEQGNEQFF
CDR3nt: TGTGCCAGCAGCTTGGAACAGGGCAATGAGCAGTTCTTC
d_gene: NA
j_gene: TRBJ2-1
v_gene: TRBV5-4
abundance: NA

CDR3aa: CAISERVQSYGYTF
CDR3nt: TGTGCCATCAGTGAGCGGGTACAGTCCTATGGCTACACCTTC
d_gene: NA
j_gene: TRBJ1-2
v_gene: TRBV10-3
abundance: NA

CDR3aa: CASSYPPNEYGYTF
CDR3nt: TGTGCCAGCAGTTACCCTCCCAATGAGTATGGCTACACCTTC
d_gene: NA
j_gene: TRBJ1-2
v_gene: TRBV6-5
abundance: NA

CDR3aa: CASSPIGQYQMNTEAFF
CDR3nt: TGTGCCAGCTCACCGATTGGACAGTACCAAATGAACACTGAAGCTTTCTTT
d_gene: NA
j_gene: TRBJ1-1
v_gene: TRBV18
abundance: NA

CDR3aa: CAARGRWNSPLHF
CDR3nt: TGTGCCGCAAGGGGGCGGTGGAATTCACCCCTCCACTTT
d_gene: TRBD1
j_gene: TRBJ1-6
v_gene: TRBV6-6
abundance: NA

CDR3aa: CASSRGTDTDTQYF
CDR3nt: TGTGCCAGCAGTCGCGGGACAGACACAGATACGCAGTATTTT
d_gene: NA
j_gene: TRBJ2-3
v_gene: TRBV6-5
abundance: NA

CDR3aa: CASSFPGTAYNEQFF
CDR3nt: TGTGCCAGCAGTTTCCCAGGGACAGCCTACAATGAGCAGTTCTTC
d_gene: TRBD1
j_gene: TRBJ2-1
v_gene: TRBV28
abundance: few

CDR3aa: CAWSGPGLSGYTF
CDR3nt: TGTGCCTGGAGTGGCCCCGGATTGAGTGGCTACACCTTC
d_gene: NA
j_gene: TRBJ1-2
v_gene: TRBV30
abundance: NA

CDR3aa: CASSPGFTYEQYF
CDR3nt: TGCGCCAGCAGTCCCGGGTTTACCTACGAGCAGTACTTC
d_gene: NA
j_gene: TRBJ2-7
v_gene: TRBV5-1
abundance: NA

CDR3aa: CASSPQGGLRETQYF
CDR3nt: TGTGCCAGCAGCCCACAAGGGGGACTACGGGAGACCCAGTACTTC
d_gene: NA
j_gene: TRBJ2-5
v_gene: TRBV7-9
abundance: NA

CDR3aa: CAGRAGTYNEQFF
CDR3nt: TGTGCCGGAAGGGCCGGAACCTACAATGAGCAGTTCTTC
d_gene: NA
j_gene: TRBJ2-1
v_gene: TRBV6-1
abundance: NA

CDR3aa: CASSEIPRSYGYTF
CDR3nt: TGTGCCAGCAGTGAAATTCCGCGTTCCTATGGCTACACCTTC
d_gene: NA
j_gene: TRBJ1-2
v_gene: TRBV6-1
abundance: few

CDR3aa: CASSRPGNSDTQYF
CDR3nt: TGTGCCAGCAGCCGCCCCGGTAACTCAGATACGCAGTATTTT
d_gene: NA
j_gene: TRBJ2-3
v_gene: TRBV27
abundance: NA